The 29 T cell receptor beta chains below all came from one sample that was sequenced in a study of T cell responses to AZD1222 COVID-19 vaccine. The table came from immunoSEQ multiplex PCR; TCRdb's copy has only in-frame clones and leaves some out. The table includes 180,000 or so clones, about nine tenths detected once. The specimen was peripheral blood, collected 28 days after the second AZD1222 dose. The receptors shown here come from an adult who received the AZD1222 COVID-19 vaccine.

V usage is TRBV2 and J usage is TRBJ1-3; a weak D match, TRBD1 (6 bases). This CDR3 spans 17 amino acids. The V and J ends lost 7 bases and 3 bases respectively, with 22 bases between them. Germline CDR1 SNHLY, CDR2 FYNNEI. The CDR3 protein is CASMLSVYRESGNTIYF. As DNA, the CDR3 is TGTGCCAGCATGCTCTCTGTCTACAGGGAGAGTGGAAACACCATATATTTT.

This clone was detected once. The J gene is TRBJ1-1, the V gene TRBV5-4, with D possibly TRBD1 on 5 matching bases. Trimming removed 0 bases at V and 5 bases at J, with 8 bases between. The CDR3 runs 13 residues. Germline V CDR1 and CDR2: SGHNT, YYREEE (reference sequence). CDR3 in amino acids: CASSLAWGTEAFF. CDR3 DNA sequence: TGTGCCAGCAGCTTGGCATGGGGGACTGAAGCTTTCTTT.

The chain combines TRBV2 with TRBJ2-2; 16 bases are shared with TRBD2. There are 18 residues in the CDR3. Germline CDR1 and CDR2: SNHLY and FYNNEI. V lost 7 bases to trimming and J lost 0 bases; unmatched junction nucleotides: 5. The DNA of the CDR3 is TGTGCCAGCACCGATGGGACTAGCGGGAGGGCGAACACCGGGGAGCTGTTTTTT. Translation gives CASTDGTSGRANTGELFF.

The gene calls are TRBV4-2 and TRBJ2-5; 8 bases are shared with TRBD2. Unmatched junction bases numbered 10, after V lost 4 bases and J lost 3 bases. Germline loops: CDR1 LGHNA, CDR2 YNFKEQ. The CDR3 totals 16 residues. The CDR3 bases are TGTGCCAGCAGCCCCCTCCCGGGACTAGAAAAAGAGACCCAGTACTTC. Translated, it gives CASSPLPGLEKETQYF.

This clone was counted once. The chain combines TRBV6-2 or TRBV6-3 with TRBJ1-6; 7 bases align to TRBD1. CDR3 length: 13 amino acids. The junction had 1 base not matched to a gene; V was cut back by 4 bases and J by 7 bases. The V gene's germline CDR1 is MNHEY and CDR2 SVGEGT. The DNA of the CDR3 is TGTGCCAGCAGTTCGGGACAGAATTCACCCCTCCACTTT. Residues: CASSSGQNSPLHF.

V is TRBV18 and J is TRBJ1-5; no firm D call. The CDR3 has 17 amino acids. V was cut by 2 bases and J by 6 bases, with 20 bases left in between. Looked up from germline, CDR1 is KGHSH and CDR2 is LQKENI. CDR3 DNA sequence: TGTGCCAGCTCACCAGAGGCCCCGGGATTAGTCGGTCAGCCCCAGCATTTT. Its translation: CASSPEAPGLVGQPQHF.

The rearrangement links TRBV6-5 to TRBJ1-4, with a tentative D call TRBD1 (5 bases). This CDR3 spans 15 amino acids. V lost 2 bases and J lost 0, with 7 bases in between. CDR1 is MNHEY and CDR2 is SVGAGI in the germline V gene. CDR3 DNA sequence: TGTGCCAGCAGTTACCAACAGGCAACTAATGAAAAACTGTTTTTT. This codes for CASSYQQATNEKLFF.

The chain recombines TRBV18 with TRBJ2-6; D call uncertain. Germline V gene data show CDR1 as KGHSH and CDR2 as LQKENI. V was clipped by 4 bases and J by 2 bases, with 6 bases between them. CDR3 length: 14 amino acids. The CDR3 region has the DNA TGTGCCAGCTCACAGGGCGCTGGGGCCAACGTCCTGACTTTC. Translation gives CASSQGAGANVLTF.

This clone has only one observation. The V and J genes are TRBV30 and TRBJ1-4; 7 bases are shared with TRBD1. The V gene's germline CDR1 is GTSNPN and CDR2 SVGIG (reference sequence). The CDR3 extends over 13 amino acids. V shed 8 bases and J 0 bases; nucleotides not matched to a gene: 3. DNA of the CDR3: TGTGCCGGAGACAGGGCAACTAATGAAAAACTGTTTTTT. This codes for CAGDRATNEKLFF.

CDR3 sequence: CASRPGLAGYEQYF. As DNA, the CDR3 is TGTGCCAGCAGGCCGGGACTAGCGGGTTACGAGCAGTACTTC. This chain uses TRBV6-5 with TRBJ2-7, with 12 bases that match TRBD2. The V and J ends lost 6 bases and 4 bases, in that order; junction bases with no gene match: 4. From germline, CDR1 is MNHEY and CDR2 SVGAGI. This CDR3 comprises 14 residues.

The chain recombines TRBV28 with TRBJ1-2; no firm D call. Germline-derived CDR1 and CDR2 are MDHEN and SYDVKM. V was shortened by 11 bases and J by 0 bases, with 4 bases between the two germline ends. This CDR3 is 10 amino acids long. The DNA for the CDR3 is TGTGCCGTTTCTAACTATGGCTACACCTTC. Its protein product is CAVSNYGYTF.

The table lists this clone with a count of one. The CDR3: CASSQCLGRSYEQYF. The CDR3 DNA reads TGCGCCAGCAGTCAATGTCTCGGGCGATCCTACGAGCAGTACTTC. The chain links TRBV23-1 to TRBJ2-7; D not resolved. TRBV23-1 is an ORF, and what it does is uncertain. The ends were cut back, 1 base at V and 1 base at J, with 11 bases in the middle. The CDR3 is 15 residues long.

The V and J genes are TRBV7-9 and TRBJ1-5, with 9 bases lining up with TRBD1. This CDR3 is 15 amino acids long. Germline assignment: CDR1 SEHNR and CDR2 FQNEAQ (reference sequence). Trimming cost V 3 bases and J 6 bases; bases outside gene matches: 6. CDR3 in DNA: TGTGCCAGCAGCTTCTCCGGGACAGGGATTCAGCCCCAGCATTTT. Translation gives CASSFSGTGIQPQHF.

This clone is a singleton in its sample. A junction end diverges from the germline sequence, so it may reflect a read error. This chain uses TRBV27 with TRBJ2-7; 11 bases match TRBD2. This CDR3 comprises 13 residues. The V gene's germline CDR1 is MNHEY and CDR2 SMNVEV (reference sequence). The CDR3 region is CASSPTLAGGPHF. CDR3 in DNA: TGTGCCAGCAGTCCGACCTTAGCGGGAGGGCCGCACTTC.

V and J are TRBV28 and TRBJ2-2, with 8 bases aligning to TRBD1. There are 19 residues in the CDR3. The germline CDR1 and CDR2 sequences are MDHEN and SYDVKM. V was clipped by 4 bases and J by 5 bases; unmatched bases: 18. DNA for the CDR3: TGTGCCAGCAGTTCAACCGGGACAGGTTTTTGGGACCTGACCGGGGAGCTGTTTTTT. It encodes CASSSTGTGFWDLTGELFF.

The CDR3 DNA is TGCGCCAGCAGTGGGGGCCAAGAGACCCAGTACTTC. Protein product: CASSGGQETQYF. The chain links TRBV10-1 to TRBJ2-5; no clear D gene. CDR1 and CDR2 from the germline V gene are WNHNN and SYGVQD (reference sequence). The CDR3 is made up of 12 amino acids. Trimming shortened V by 4 bases and J by 1 base, and 4 bases separated the two germline ends.

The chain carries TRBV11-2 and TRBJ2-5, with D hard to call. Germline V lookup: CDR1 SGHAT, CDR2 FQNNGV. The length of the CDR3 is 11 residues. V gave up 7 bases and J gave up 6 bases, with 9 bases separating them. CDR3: CASTDEKTQYF. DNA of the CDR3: TGTGCCAGCACCGACGAAAAGACCCAGTACTTC.

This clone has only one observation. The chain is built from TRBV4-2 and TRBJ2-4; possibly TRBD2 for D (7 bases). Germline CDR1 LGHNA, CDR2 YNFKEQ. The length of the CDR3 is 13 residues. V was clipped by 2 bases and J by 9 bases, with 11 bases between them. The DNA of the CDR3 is TGTGCCAGCAGCCAAAATAGGGGGGGCATTCAGTACTTC. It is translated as CASSQNRGGIQYF.

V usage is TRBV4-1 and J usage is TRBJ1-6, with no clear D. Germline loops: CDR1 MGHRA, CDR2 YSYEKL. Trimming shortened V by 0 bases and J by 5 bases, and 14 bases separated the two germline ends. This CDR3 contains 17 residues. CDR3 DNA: TGCGCCAGCAGCCAAGATACCCACCGGGAGAATAATTCACCCCTCCACTTT. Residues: CASSQDTHRENNSPLHF.

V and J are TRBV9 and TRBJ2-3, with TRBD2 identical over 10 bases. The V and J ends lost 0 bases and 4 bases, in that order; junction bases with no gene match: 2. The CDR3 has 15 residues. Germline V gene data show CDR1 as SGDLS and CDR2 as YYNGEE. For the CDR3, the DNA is TGTGCCAGCAGCGTAGCTAGCGGGAGCGCAGATACGCAGTATTTT. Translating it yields CASSVASGSADTQYF.

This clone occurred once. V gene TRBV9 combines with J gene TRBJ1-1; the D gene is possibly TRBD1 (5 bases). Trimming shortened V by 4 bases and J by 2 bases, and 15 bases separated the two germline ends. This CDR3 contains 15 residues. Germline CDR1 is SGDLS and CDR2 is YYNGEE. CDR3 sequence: CASSRTGTGNTEAFF. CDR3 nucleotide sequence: TGTGCCAGCAGCCGAACCGGGACGGGCAACACTGAAGCTTTCTTT.

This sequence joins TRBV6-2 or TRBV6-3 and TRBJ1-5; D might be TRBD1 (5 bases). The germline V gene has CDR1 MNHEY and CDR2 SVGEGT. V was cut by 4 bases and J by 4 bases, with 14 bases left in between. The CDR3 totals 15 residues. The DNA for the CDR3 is TGTGCCAGCAGTTCGTCAGGGTATGCGAATCAGCCCCAGCATTTT. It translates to CASSSSGYANQPQHF.

This chain's CDR3 is CASSLSAGGRDEQFF. CDR3 in DNA: TGTGCCAGCAGCTTGTCGGCGGGGGGGCGGGATGAGCAGTTCTTC. The chain recombines TRBV5-4 with TRBJ2-1, with TRBD2 identical over 9 bases. The CDR3 contains 15 residues. The germline gives CDR1 SGHNT, CDR2 YYREEE (reference sequence). The V gene end was trimmed by 1 base and the J gene end by 8 bases; junction bases not matched to a gene: 7.

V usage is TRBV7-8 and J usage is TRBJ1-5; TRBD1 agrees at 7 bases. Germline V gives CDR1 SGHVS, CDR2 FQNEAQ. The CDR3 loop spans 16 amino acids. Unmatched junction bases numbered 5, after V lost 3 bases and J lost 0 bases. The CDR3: CASSLGRGGSNQPQHF. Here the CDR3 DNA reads TGTGCCAGCAGCTTGGGCAGGGGGGGTAGCAATCAGCCCCAGCATTTT.

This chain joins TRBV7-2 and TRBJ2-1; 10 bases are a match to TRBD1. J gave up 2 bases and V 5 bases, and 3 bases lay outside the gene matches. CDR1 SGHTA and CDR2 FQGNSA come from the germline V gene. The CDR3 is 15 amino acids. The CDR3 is CASSAGTGAYNEQFF. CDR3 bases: TGTGCCAGCAGCGCCGGGACAGGGGCCTACAATGAGCAGTTCTTC. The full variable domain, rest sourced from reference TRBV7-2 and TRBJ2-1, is GAGVSQSPSNKVTEKGKDVELRCDPISGHTALYWYRQSLGQGLEFLIYFQGNSAPDKSGLPSDRFSAERTGGSVSTLTIQRTQQEDSAVYLCASSAGTGAYNEQFFGPGTRLTVL.

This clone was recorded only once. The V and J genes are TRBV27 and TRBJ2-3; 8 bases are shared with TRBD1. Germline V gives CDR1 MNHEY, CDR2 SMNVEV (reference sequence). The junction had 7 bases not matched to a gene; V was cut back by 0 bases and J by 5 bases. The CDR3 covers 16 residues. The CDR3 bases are TGTGCCAGCAGTTTATCGATACAGGGGGGAGTAGATACGCAGTATTTT. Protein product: CASSLSIQGGVDTQYF.

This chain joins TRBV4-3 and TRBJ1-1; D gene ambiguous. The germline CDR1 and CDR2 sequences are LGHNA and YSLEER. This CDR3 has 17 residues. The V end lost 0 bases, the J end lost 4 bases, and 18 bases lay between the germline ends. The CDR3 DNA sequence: TGCGCCAGCAGCCAAGAGCGCGCTGACGAGATTCCCACTGAAGCTTTCTTT. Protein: CASSQERADEIPTEAFF.

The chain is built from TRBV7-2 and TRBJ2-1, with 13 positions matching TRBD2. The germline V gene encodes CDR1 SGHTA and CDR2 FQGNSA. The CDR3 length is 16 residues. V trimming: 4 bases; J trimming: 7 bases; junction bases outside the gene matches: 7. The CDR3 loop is CASSSTSGGYWNEQFF. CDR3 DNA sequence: TGTGCCAGCAGCTCGACTAGCGGGGGGTATTGGAATGAGCAGTTCTTC.

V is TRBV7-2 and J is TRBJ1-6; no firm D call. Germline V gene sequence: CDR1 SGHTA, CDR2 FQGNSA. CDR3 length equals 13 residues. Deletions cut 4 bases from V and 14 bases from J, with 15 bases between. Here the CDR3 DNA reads TGTGCCAGCAGCTCGGTGGGGTTGTCAACCCTCCACTTT. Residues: CASSSVGLSTLHF. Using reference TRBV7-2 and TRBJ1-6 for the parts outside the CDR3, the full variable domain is GAGVSQSPSNKVTEKGKDVELRCDPISGHTALYWYRQSLGQGLEFLIYFQGNSAPDKSGLPSDRFSAERTGGSVSTLTIQRTQQEDSAVYLCASSSVGLSTLHFGNGTRLTVT.